The rows below give T cell receptor beta chains drawn from one sample of a study of control samples from healthy donors and cancer patients. Produced via immunoSEQ multiplex PCR; TCRdb's table is partial and in-frame only. The data contain about 51,000 clones, 88% of them singletons. The sequencing input was PBMCs. These receptors all come from a man aged 45-60 years with head and neck cancer. CDR3s include the opening cysteine and the closing phenylalanine or tryptophan. A D gene is named only where the DNA matches it firmly. The size entry is marked missing in some rows and otherwise reads once, few, many or a size class.

J gene: TRBJ1-6; V gene: TRBV2; D gene: .; clone size: .; CDR3 DNA: TGTGCCAGCACTCTACAGGGAGGAAATTCACCCCTCCACTTT; CDR3 protein: CASTLQGGNSPLHF
J gene: TRBJ1-6; V gene: TRBV4-2; D gene: TRBD1; clone size: .; CDR3 DNA: TGTGCCAGCAGCCAGGGGACAGGCAGGACTTCACCCCTCCACTTT; CDR3 protein: CASSQGTGRTSPLHF
J gene: TRBJ2-1; V gene: TRBV5-6; D gene: TRBD1; clone size: .; CDR3 DNA: TGTGCCAGCAGCCCTAGGACAGGGGCCCACCTATTCAATGAGCAGTTCTTC; CDR3 protein: CASSPRTGAHLFNEQFF
J gene: TRBJ2-2; V gene: TRBV4-2; D gene: TRBD2; clone size: .; CDR3 DNA: TGTGCCAGCAGCCAAGATCAGAGCGGGGGGACAACCGGGGAGCTGTTTTTT; CDR3 protein: CASSQDQSGGTTGELFF
J gene: TRBJ1-5; V gene: TRBV20-1; D gene: TRBD1; clone size: .; CDR3 DNA: TGCAGTGCTAGTAGCCAGGGGGATTCCCTCAATCAGCCCCAGCATTTT; CDR3 protein: CSASSQGDSLNQPQHF
J gene: TRBJ2-1; V gene: TRBV29-1; D gene: TRBD2; clone size: .; CDR3 DNA: TGCAGCGAGGCCTATGGGCGGGAGTTCCATGAGCAGTTCTTC; CDR3 protein: CSEAYGREFHEQFF
J gene: TRBJ1-3; V gene: TRBV7-6; D gene: .; clone size: .; CDR3 DNA: TGTGCCAGCAGCAATCCCGCCTCTGGAAACACCATATATTTT; CDR3 protein: CASSNPASGNTIYF
J gene: TRBJ1-3; V gene: TRBV28; D gene: .; clone size: .; CDR3 DNA: TGTGCCAGCAGACGAGCTGGAAACACCATATATTTT; CDR3 protein: CASRRAGNTIYF
J gene: TRBJ2-2; V gene: TRBV9; D gene: TRBD2; clone size: .; CDR3 DNA: TGTGCCAGCAGCGCGAGCGGGGGGAACACCGGGGAGCTGTTTTTT; CDR3 protein: CASSASGGNTGELFF
J gene: TRBJ2-1; V gene: TRBV7-9; D gene: TRBD1; clone size: .; CDR3 DNA: TGTGCCAGCAGCCCTGAGATGGGACAGGGGGCGGTTCATGAGCAGTTCTTC; CDR3 protein: CASSPEMGQGAVHEQFF
J gene: TRBJ2-3; V gene: TRBV6-5; D gene: .; clone size: .; CDR3 DNA: TGTGCCACCAGACAGGTTACTAGCACAGATACGCAGTATTTT; CDR3 protein: CATRQVTSTDTQYF
J gene: TRBJ2-7; V gene: TRBV6-5; D gene: .; clone size: .; CDR3 DNA: TGTGCCAGCAGTTACCGGGACCGGAGAGAGCAGTACTTC; CDR3 protein: CASSYRDRREQYF
J gene: TRBJ2-7; V gene: TRBV6-5; D gene: TRBD2; clone size: .; CDR3 DNA: TGTGCCAGCATCGGCTCGGGACTAGGAGAATACGAGCAGTACTTC; CDR3 protein: CASIGSGLGEYEQYF
J gene: TRBJ1-4; V gene: TRBV5-6; D gene: TRBD1; clone size: .; CDR3 DNA: TGTGCCAGCAGCTCTCCGGGACAGGGGTATGAAAAACTGTTTTTT; CDR3 protein: CASSSPGQGYEKLFF
J gene: TRBJ2-5; V gene: TRBV24-1; D gene: TRBD1; clone size: .; CDR3 DNA: TGTGCCACCAGTGCCACCGACAGGGGGGTAGAGACCCAGTACTTC; CDR3 protein: CATSATDRGVETQYF
J gene: TRBJ2-6; V gene: TRBV7-8; D gene: .; clone size: once; CDR3 DNA: TGTGCCAGCAGCATAGGTCGGGTGGCTGGGGCCAACGTCCTGACTTTC; CDR3 protein: CASSIGRVAGANVLTF
J gene: TRBJ1-6; V gene: TRBV5-1; D gene: .; clone size: few; CDR3 DNA: TGCGCCAGCAGCTCAACAGGGAGTGATTCACCCCTCCACTTT; CDR3 protein: CASSSTGSDSPLHF
J gene: TRBJ2-3; V gene: TRBV29-1; D gene: .; clone size: .; CDR3 DNA: TGCAGCGTGGATGACTTAACGCAGTATTTT; CDR3 protein: CSVDDLTQYF
J gene: TRBJ2-7; V gene: TRBV5-5; D gene: TRBD1; clone size: once; CDR3 DNA: TGTGCCAGCAGCTTCGGACAGGGACCCTACGAGCAGTACTTC; CDR3 protein: CASSFGQGPYEQYF
J gene: TRBJ2-3; V gene: TRBV6-5; D gene: TRBD1; clone size: .; CDR3 DNA: TGTGCCAGCGGTAAAAACAGGGGGTACACAGATACGCAGTATTTT; CDR3 protein: CASGKNRGYTDTQYF
J gene: TRBJ2-3; V gene: TRBV6-5; D gene: .; clone size: .; CDR3 DNA: TGTGCCAGCAGTTACTCGCGCGGCACAGATACGCAGTATTTT; CDR3 protein: CASSYSRGTDTQYF
J gene: TRBJ1-4; V gene: TRBV5-5; D gene: .; clone size: .; CDR3 DNA: TGTGCCAGCAGCACGGGGCGGGGGGCTAATGAAAAACTGTTTTTT; CDR3 protein: CASSTGRGANEKLFF
J gene: TRBJ2-2; V gene: TRBV19; D gene: TRBD1; clone size: .; CDR3 DNA: TGTGCCAGTAGTATAATAACAGGGGGTACCGGGGAGCTGTTTTTT; CDR3 protein: CASSIITGGTGELFF
J gene: TRBJ2-2; V gene: TRBV3-1/TRBV3-2; D gene: .; clone size: once; CDR3 DNA: TGTGCCAGCAGCCAGAAGACTGCACTCTACACCGGGGAGCTGTTTTTT; CDR3 protein: CASSQKTALYTGELFF
J gene: TRBJ2-3; V gene: TRBV18; D gene: TRBD2; clone size: .; CDR3 DNA: TGTGCCAGCTCCGGACTAGCGGGAGGGACAGATACGCAGTATTTT; CDR3 protein: CASSGLAGGTDTQYF
J gene: TRBJ2-2; V gene: TRBV2; D gene: .; clone size: .; CDR3 DNA: TGTGCCAGCAGTGAAGGCCGGCGAAACACCGGGGAGCTGTTTTTT; CDR3 protein: CASSEGRRNTGELFF
J gene: TRBJ1-1; V gene: TRBV9; D gene: .; clone size: .; CDR3 DNA: TGTGCCAGCAGCGCTCGGGGCCTGAACACTGAAGCTTTCTTT; CDR3 protein: CASSARGLNTEAFF
J gene: TRBJ2-7; V gene: TRBV27; D gene: TRBD2; clone size: .; CDR3 DNA: TGTGCCAGCAGATATAGTAGCGGGGGGGTTTACGAGCAGTACTTC; CDR3 protein: CASRYSSGGVYEQYF
J gene: TRBJ2-7; V gene: TRBV27; D gene: .; clone size: .; CDR3 DNA: TGTGCCAGCAGTTTGTACAGATATTCCTACGAGCAGTACTTC; CDR3 protein: CASSLYRYSYEQYF
J gene: TRBJ1-6; V gene: TRBV9; D gene: .; clone size: .; CDR3 DNA: TGTGCCAGCAGCGTGGACTCGGGCTATAATTCACCCCTCCACTTT; CDR3 protein: CASSVDSGYNSPLHF
J gene: TRBJ2-1; V gene: TRBV30; D gene: .; clone size: once; CDR3 DNA: TGTGCCTGGAGTAAAGGGGGCAATGAGCAGTTCTTC; CDR3 protein: CAWSKGGNEQFF
J gene: TRBJ1-5; V gene: TRBV7-2; D gene: .; clone size: .; CDR3 DNA: TGTGCCAGCAGCCCCCAAGAATCCCTAGGTCAGCCCCAGCATTTT; CDR3 protein: CASSPQESLGQPQHF
J gene: TRBJ2-3; V gene: TRBV7-9; D gene: TRBD1; clone size: .; CDR3 DNA: TGTGCCAGCAGCCAGGACAGGGGGCGAGCAGATACGCAGTATTTT; CDR3 protein: CASSQDRGRADTQYF
J gene: TRBJ2-1; V gene: TRBV2; D gene: TRBD2; clone size: .; CDR3 DNA: TGTGCCAGCAGTCGGGAGGCCTCCTACAATGAGCAGTTCTTC; CDR3 protein: CASSREASYNEQFF
J gene: TRBJ2-7; V gene: TRBV5-1; D gene: .; clone size: once; CDR3 DNA: TGCGCCAGCAGCCGGGGTCGGGCTAGAGACTACGAGCAGTACTTC; CDR3 protein: CASSRGRARDYEQYF
J gene: TRBJ1-3; V gene: TRBV5-1; D gene: TRBD1; clone size: .; CDR3 DNA: TGCGCCAGCAGCTTGGCTCTATCCGGGACAGGGTCTGGAAACACCATATATTTT; CDR3 protein: CASSLALSGTGSGNTIYF
J gene: TRBJ2-7; V gene: TRBV15; D gene: TRBD2; clone size: .; CDR3 DNA: TGTGCCACCAGCAGAGGTATAGCGGGTAGCTCCTACGAGCAGTACTTC; CDR3 protein: CATSRGIAGSSYEQYF
J gene: TRBJ2-2; V gene: TRBV29-1; D gene: .; clone size: .; CDR3 DNA: TGCAGCGTTGGTCCGGGACGTATGAACACCGGGGAGCTGTTTTTT; CDR3 protein: CSVGPGRMNTGELFF
J gene: TRBJ2-7; V gene: TRBV7-4; D gene: .; clone size: .; CDR3 DNA: TGTGCCAGCAGCTTAGCAAACTACATAAGGGTGGACTTCCTTCCCTACGAGCAGTACTTC; CDR3 protein: CASSLANYIRVDFLPYEQYF
J gene: TRBJ2-3; V gene: TRBV19; D gene: TRBD2; clone size: .; CDR3 DNA: TGTGCCAGTAGTAGAACTAGCGGGGGCGGGACAGATACGCAGTATTTT; CDR3 protein: CASSRTSGGGTDTQYF
J gene: TRBJ2-6; V gene: TRBV25-1; D gene: .; clone size: .; CDR3 DNA: TGTGCCAGCAGTGAAACCAGGGCATCTGGGGCCAACGTCCTGACTTTC; CDR3 protein: CASSETRASGANVLTF
J gene: TRBJ2-5; V gene: TRBV7-3; D gene: TRBD2; clone size: .; CDR3 DNA: TGTGCCACCACCGGACTAGCGGGAGCAACAGAGACCCAGTACTTC; CDR3 protein: CATTGLAGATETQYF
J gene: TRBJ2-5; V gene: TRBV19; D gene: .; clone size: .; CDR3 DNA: TGTGCCAGTAGTATAGGTCGGGGACAAGAGACCCAGTACTTC; CDR3 protein: CASSIGRGQETQYF
J gene: TRBJ1-1; V gene: TRBV19; D gene: .; clone size: .; CDR3 DNA: TGTGCCAGTACAGTCCAGGGTGAATGGGTAAACACTGAAGCTTTCTTT; CDR3 protein: CASTVQGEWVNTEAFF
J gene: TRBJ2-7; V gene: TRBV5-4; D gene: .; clone size: .; CDR3 DNA: TGTGCCAGCAGCTTGCGGTCCTACGAGCAGTACTTC; CDR3 protein: CASSLRSYEQYF
J gene: TRBJ1-5; V gene: TRBV6-1; D gene: .; clone size: .; CDR3 DNA: TGTGCCAGCAGTGCCCAGCAGGGGAGCTCCAATCAGCCCCAGCATTTT; CDR3 protein: CASSAQQGSSNQPQHF
J gene: TRBJ2-1; V gene: TRBV11-2; D gene: .; clone size: .; CDR3 DNA: TGTGCCAGCAGCTTAGCTCGGGACGTCGGGGAGCAGTTCTTC; CDR3 protein: CASSLARDVGEQFF
J gene: TRBJ2-3; V gene: TRBV7-3; D gene: .; clone size: .; CDR3 DNA: TGTGCCAGCAGCTTAAACCTCGGTGATACGCAGTATTTT; CDR3 protein: CASSLNLGDTQYF
J gene: TRBJ2-5; V gene: TRBV7-3; D gene: .; clone size: .; CDR3 DNA: TGTGCCAGCAGCTTCACCGGTGGCGAGACCCAGTACTTC; CDR3 protein: CASSFTGGETQYF
J gene: TRBJ2-1; V gene: TRBV7-7; D gene: .; clone size: .; CDR3 DNA: TGTGCTAGCAGCTATGACAACCACAATGAGCAGTTCTTC; CDR3 protein: CASSYDNHNEQFF
J gene: TRBJ2-7; V gene: TRBV29-1; D gene: .; clone size: .; CDR3 DNA: TGCAGCGTTGAAGTTGGGGGGGTCGGCAGGGGCCCCTACGAGCAGTACTTC; CDR3 protein: CSVEVGGVGRGPYEQYF
J gene: TRBJ2-3; V gene: TRBV18; D gene: .; clone size: .; CDR3 DNA: TGTGCCAGCTCACCAATCGGGTTTAGGAGCACAGATACGCAGTATTTT; CDR3 protein: CASSPIGFRSTDTQYF
J gene: TRBJ1-3; V gene: TRBV18; D gene: .; clone size: .; CDR3 DNA: TGTGCCAGCTCCACGGGGACAGGAAACACCATATATTTT; CDR3 protein: CASSTGTGNTIYF
J gene: TRBJ2-7; V gene: TRBV27; D gene: .; clone size: few; CDR3 DNA: TGTGCCAGCAGCTCCCCCTCCAGGGAACTTGCCGAGCAGTACTTC; CDR3 protein: CASSSPSRELAEQYF
J gene: TRBJ2-6; V gene: TRBV4-2; D gene: .; clone size: .; CDR3 DNA: TGTGCCAGCAGCCAAGTTGGATGGTCTGGGGCCAACGTCCTGACTTTC; CDR3 protein: CASSQVGWSGANVLTF